The 29 T cell receptor beta chains given below trace back to one sample, sequenced in a study of T-cell memory formation after mild COVID-19. TCRdb reanalysed the 5' RACE reads using MiXCR and keeps one entry per CDR3 protein. Of around 200,000 distinct CDR3 sequences listed, over 9.5% are singletons. Material: PBMCs or a T cell subset sorted from them (not recorded which). These TCRs come from a man between 18 and 29 years old who had mild COVID-19 (a few samples of this study predate the infection). Cell type and time point are not known.

J is TRBJ2-7 and V is TRBV25-1, with D uncertain. Germline V CDR1 and CDR2: MGHDK, SYGVNS. The V end lost 0 bases, the J end lost 0 bases, and 3 bases lay between the germline ends. The CDR3 has 13 amino acids. This CDR3 is CASSEYASYEQYF. The CDR3 DNA follows: TGTGCCAGCAGTGAATACGCCTCCTACGAGCAGTACTTC.

This clonotype was detected a few times. The chain uses TRBV20-1 and TRBJ1-1, with D possibly matching TRBD1 (6 bases). CDR1 DFQATT and CDR2 SNEGSKA come from the germline V gene (reference sequence). Between the trimmed V and J ends, which lost 5 bases and 8 bases, there was a span of 15 bases. The CDR3 is made up of 12 amino acids. The CDR3 loop reads CSAQRGGREAFF. CDR3 in DNA: TGCAGTGCTCAAAGGGGGGGGCGCGAAGCTTTCTTT.

This chain links TRBV5-6 with TRBJ1-2; TRBD1 is a possible D gene (5 bases). The CDR3 contains 13 residues. Trimming stripped 4 bases from V and 4 bases from J, with 11 bases between. Germline CDR1 reads SGHDT; CDR2 reads YYEEEE. In nucleotides, the CDR3 is TGTGCCAGCAGCCCAGGGAGGACCTATGGCTACACCTTC. Translated, it gives CASSPGRTYGYTF.

The rearrangement uses TRBV18 and TRBJ1-2; 7 nucleotides match TRBD1. Unmatched junction bases numbered 14, after V lost 6 bases and J lost 4 bases. The CDR3 spans 16 residues. In germline, CDR1 is KGHSH, CDR2 LQKENI. The CDR3 region is CASSVSQGPSGYGYTF. The CDR3 bases are TGTGCCAGCTCGGTCTCACAGGGGCCGTCTGGCTATGGCTACACCTTC.

This chain connects TRBV7-9 to TRBJ1-4, with D maybe TRBD1 (5 bases). V dropped 8 bases and J dropped 0 bases, with 10 bases sitting between them. CDR1 is SEHNR, CDR2 FQNEAQ, per germline (reference sequence). The CDR3 covers 14 residues. CDR3 nucleotide sequence: TGTGCCAGCGGGGGAGGAGCAACTAATGAAAAACTGTTTTTT. Translating it yields CASGGGATNEKLFF.

This clonotype has just a few counts. The rearrangement joins TRBV7-2 to TRBJ1-5; 9 nucleotides agree with TRBD1. Germline lookup yields CDR1 SGHTA and CDR2 FQGNSA. The V segment lost 5 bases and the J segment 7 bases; nucleotides outside the gene matches: 6. The CDR3 runs 14 residues. CDR3 coding DNA: TGTGCCAGCAGCCCGGACAGGGGTGGGCAGCCCCAGCATTTT. Amino acid sequence: CASSPDRGGQPQHF.

In its sample, this clonotype was seen many times. The J gene is TRBJ1-1, the V gene TRBV7-6; possibly TRBD1 for D (6 bases). CDR1 SGHVS and CDR2 FNYEAQ come from the germline V gene. Trimming took off 1 base at V and 11 bases at J, with 14 bases between the two ends. The CDR3 consists of 13 residues. Here the CDR3 reads CASSLGGGAGAFF. Here the CDR3 DNA reads TGTGCCAGCAGCTTAGGCGGGGGCGCGGGCGCTTTCTTT.

This clonotype was seen a handful of times. This chain uses TRBV7-2 with TRBJ1-2, with D maybe TRBD1 (5 bases). The CDR3 covers 17 residues. The germline V gene has CDR1 SGHTA and CDR2 FQGNSA. Trimming removed 2 bases from V and 2 bases from J, with 18 bases in between. The CDR3 reads CASSLPYKGPQNYGYTF. The CDR3 bases are TGTGCCAGCAGCTTACCGTACAAGGGACCGCAGAACTATGGCTACACCTTC.

Many counts were recorded for this clonotype. CDR3 nucleotides: TGCGCCAGCAGCGCTGGACCTAGCTATGGCTACACCTTC. The encoded protein is CASSAGPSYGYTF. The chain recombines TRBV5-1 with TRBJ1-2; no clear D. This CDR3 is built from 13 residues. CDR1 and CDR2 from the germline V gene are SGHRS and YFSETQ. V was cut by 4 bases and J by 4 bases, with 11 bases left in between.

The chain carries TRBV5-1 and TRBJ2-7; 10 bases map to TRBD1. The V and J ends lost 3 bases and 6 bases, in that order; junction bases with no gene match: 3. The CDR3 is 13 residues long. Germline V gene sequence: CDR1 SGHRS, CDR2 YFSETQ. The CDR3 region is CASSWGTGAEQYF. CDR3 nucleotide sequence: TGCGCCAGCAGCTGGGGGACAGGGGCCGAGCAGTACTTC.

For the CDR3, the DNA is TGTGCCAGCAGCTATAGAGGGGAATCACCCCTCCACTTT. Its protein product is CASSYRGESPLHF. The V call is TRBV7-2, the J call TRBJ1-6; TRBD1 is a possible D gene (5 bases). Germline V gene sequence: CDR1 SGHTA, CDR2 FQGNSA. The germline V and J ends were trimmed by 4 bases and 10 bases, with 11 bases remaining between them. The CDR3 loop spans 13 amino acids.

The gene calls are TRBV4-3 and TRBJ1-6; no firm D call. V was shortened by 5 bases and J by 11 bases, with 16 bases between the two germline ends. The CDR3 consists of 14 residues. Germline V gene lookup returns CDR1 LGHNA and CDR2 YSLEER. The CDR3 DNA sequence: TGCGCCAGCAGCAGCGGTGGGGTGAGCCCACCCCTCCACTTT. It yields the protein CASSSGGVSPPLHF.

The rearrangement uses TRBV9 and TRBJ2-1; TRBD2 agrees at 8 bases. The CDR3 is 14 residues long. CDR1 and CDR2 (germline): SGDLS, YYNGEE. The trim removed 4 bases at V and 6 bases at J, leaving 6 bases unmatched. CDR3: CASSIGGASNEQFF. The CDR3 DNA sequence: TGTGCCAGCAGCATCGGGGGGGCTAGCAATGAGCAGTTCTTC.

This clonotype has more than one count but fewer than ten. The chain carries TRBV27 and TRBJ2-7, with D uncertain. The ends were cut back, 7 bases at V and 7 bases at J, with 17 bases in the middle. In germline, CDR1 is MNHEY, CDR2 SMNVEV (reference sequence). The CDR3 covers 13 residues. Here the CDR3 DNA reads TGTGCCAGCACCCCTCTTTGGGTGTGGGAGCAGTACGTC. Residues: CASTPLWVWEQYV.

The chain couples TRBV6-1 to TRBJ1-1; perhaps TRBD1 as D (6 bases). This CDR3 has 13 amino acids. The germline V gene has CDR1 MNHNS and CDR2 SASEGT. Trimming shortened V by 6 bases and J by 1 base, and 9 bases separated the two germline ends. The CDR3 sequence is CASRGQRNTEAFF. DNA for the CDR3: TGTGCCAGCAGAGGACAGAGGAACACTGAAGCTTTCTTT.

This clonotype was seen only a few times. The chain is built from TRBV10-3 and TRBJ2-2, with a tentative D call TRBD2 (6 bases). Germline V CDR1 and CDR2: ENHRY, SYGVKD. V lost 6 bases, J lost 4 bases, and 6 bases lay in between. CDR3 length: 12 residues. CDR3 amino acids: CAISGGTGELFF. The CDR3 bases are TGTGCCATCAGCGGGGGCACCGGGGAGCTGTTTTTT.

This clonotype was seen repeatedly, ten times or more. V gene TRBV7-2 combines with J gene TRBJ2-2; maybe TRBD1 (6 bases). Germline CDR1 SGHTA, CDR2 FQGNSA. The CDR3 loop spans 13 amino acids. Trimming pared 5 bases from V and 5 bases from J, leaving 9 bases between. The CDR3 protein is CASSRGGTGELFF. In nucleotides, the CDR3 is TGTGCCAGCAGCAGAGGGGGAACCGGGGAGCTGTTTTTT.

This clonotype showed up just a few times. The gene calls are TRBV6-6 and TRBJ2-1; the D gene is possibly TRBD1 (6 bases). V shed 2 bases and J shed 4 bases, with 9 bases lying between them. The germline gives CDR1 MNHNY, CDR2 SVGAGI (reference sequence). CDR3 length: 14 amino acids. The CDR3 reads CASSYRDTYNEQFF. In nucleotides, the CDR3 is TGTGCCAGCAGTTACCGGGACACATACAATGAGCAGTTCTTC.

The J gene is TRBJ2-7, the V gene TRBV7-9, with D possibly being TRBD2 (6 bases). Between the trimmed V and J ends, which lost 0 bases and 3 bases, there was a span of 18 bases. The CDR3 spans 17 residues. Per germline, CDR1 SEHNR and CDR2 FQNEAQ (reference sequence). As DNA, the CDR3 is TGTGCCAGCAGCTTAGCGGTCGGTGCGGGGCTCTACTACGAGCAGTACTTC. The encoded protein is CASSLAVGAGLYYEQYF. Using reference TRBV7-9 and TRBJ2-7 for the parts outside the CDR3, the full variable domain is DTGVSQNPRHKITKRGQNVTFRCDPISEHNRLYWYRQTLGQGPEFLTYFQNEAQLEKSRLLSDRFSAERPKGSFSTLEIQRTEQGDSAMYLCASSLAVGAGLYYEQYFGPGTRLTVT.

V gene TRBV4-2 combines with J gene TRBJ1-6, with 11 nucleotides matching TRBD1. The germline V gene has CDR1 LGHNA and CDR2 YNFKEQ. V shed 5 bases, J shed 2 bases, and the junction held 2 bases outside the gene matches. The CDR3 covers 16 residues. CDR3 DNA: TGTGCCAGCAGCGAGGGACAGGGGGCCTATAATTCACCCCTCCACTTT. Translated, it gives CASSEGQGAYNSPLHF.

This clonotype was detected only a few times. The rearrangement uses TRBV4-3 and TRBJ1-2; possibly TRBD1 for D (6 bases). Germline lookup yields CDR1 LGHNA and CDR2 YSLEER. Deletions cut 0 bases from V and 7 bases from J, with 12 bases between. This CDR3 has 14 amino acids. The CDR3 DNA reads TGCGCCAGCAGCCAAGATAGTGGGGGGCTTGGCTACACCTTC. As protein: CASSQDSGGLGYTF.

The rearrangement uses TRBV27 and TRBJ1-5, with 7 bases matching TRBD1. Germline V CDR1 and CDR2: MNHEY, SMNVEV (reference sequence). This CDR3 contains 16 residues. The V segment lost 2 bases and the J segment 6 bases; nucleotides outside the gene matches: 10. As DNA, the CDR3 is TGTGCCAGCAGTTTACTTTTCGGCAGGGGGATTCAGCCCCAGCATTTT. Amino acids: CASSLLFGRGIQPQHF.

The gene calls are TRBV9 and TRBJ1-2; 8 bases fit TRBD1. V dropped 0 bases and J dropped 8; count of bases not matched to a gene: 0. CDR3 length: 12 residues. CDR1 and CDR2 from the germline V gene are SGDLS and YYNGEE. DNA of the CDR3: TGTGCCAGCAGCGTAGGACAGGGGGGCTACACCTTC. It codes for CASSVGQGGYTF.

The chain recombines TRBV28 with TRBJ2-7, with 7 bases identical to TRBD1. V lost 6 bases to trimming and J lost 3 bases; unmatched junction nucleotides: 2. The germline gives CDR1 MDHEN, CDR2 SYDVKM. The CDR3 has 12 amino acids. The CDR3, as DNA: TGTGCCAGCAGCGACAGGGTCTACGAGCAGTACGTC. Protein product: CASSDRVYEQYV.

This clonotype was observed a few times. A much larger clone differs from this one at a single base, so this may be a read error. This chain connects TRBV10-1 to TRBJ1-2; D remains unclear. V lost 2 bases and J 2 bases, leaving 6 bases between the germline ends. The V gene's germline CDR1 is WNHNN and CDR2 SYGVQD (reference sequence). The CDR3 contains 13 residues. For the CDR3, the DNA is TGCGCCAGCAGTGAGGGGATCAACTATGGCTACACCTTC. Its protein product is CASSEGINYGYTF.

The chain employs TRBV12-3 or TRBV12-4 and TRBJ2-5, with D perhaps matching TRBD2 (5 bases). Deletions cut 5 bases from V and 0 bases from J, with 19 bases between. CDR3 length: 17 amino acids. The CDR3 sequence: CASSPRAALRDQETQYF. The CDR3 DNA follows: TGTGCCAGCAGTCCGAGGGCAGCCTTGCGCGACCAAGAGACCCAGTACTTC.

The rearrangement joins TRBV6-2 or TRBV6-3 to TRBJ2-1, with D possibly matching TRBD2 (7 bases). CDR1 and CDR2 (germline): MNHEY, SVGEGT. The CDR3 is 14 amino acids. V gave up 6 bases and J gave up 3 bases, with 12 bases separating them. The CDR3 is CASSRGAVYNEQFF. The CDR3, as DNA: TGTGCCAGCAGCCGGGGGGCTGTCTACAATGAGCAGTTCTTC.

The table lists this clonotype with many counts. The gene calls are TRBV28 and TRBJ2-7; TRBD2 aligns across 7 bases. This CDR3 spans 15 amino acids. Trimming at V came to 5 bases and at J to 0 bases, leaving 7 bases not matched to a gene. CDR1 and CDR2 from the germline V gene are MDHEN and SYDVKM. The DNA for the CDR3 is TGTGCCAGCAGTCCCCGAGGGAGGGGCTCCTACGAGCAGTACGTC. Translating it yields CASSPRGRGSYEQYV.

V usage is TRBV7-2 and J usage is TRBJ1-1, with a possible D match to TRBD1 (5 bases). Per germline, CDR1 SGHTA and CDR2 FQGNSA. This CDR3 comprises 14 residues. Trimming cost V 3 bases and J 3 bases, with 11 bases left between them. DNA for the CDR3: TGTGCCAGCAGCTTTAATCAAGGGGACACTGAAGCTTTCTTT. Its protein is CASSFNQGDTEAFF.